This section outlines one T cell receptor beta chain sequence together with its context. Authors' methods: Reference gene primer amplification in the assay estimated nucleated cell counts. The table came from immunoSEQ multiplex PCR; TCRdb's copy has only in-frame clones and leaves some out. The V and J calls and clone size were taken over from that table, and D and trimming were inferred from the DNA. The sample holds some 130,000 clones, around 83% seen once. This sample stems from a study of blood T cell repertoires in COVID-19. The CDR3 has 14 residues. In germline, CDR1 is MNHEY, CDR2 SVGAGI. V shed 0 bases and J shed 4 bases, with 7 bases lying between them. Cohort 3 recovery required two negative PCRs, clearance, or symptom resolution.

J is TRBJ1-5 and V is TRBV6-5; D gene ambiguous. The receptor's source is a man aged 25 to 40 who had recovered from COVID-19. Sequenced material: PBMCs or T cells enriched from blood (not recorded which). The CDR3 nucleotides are TGTGCCAGCAGTTACTCGAACAGAAATCAGCCCCAGCATTTT. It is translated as CASSYSNRNQPQHF.